The entry below gives a single T cell receptor beta chain sequence along with its context. The sample originates from a study of monozygotic twins with inflammatory bowel disease. Germline V gene lookup returns CDR1 PRHDT and CDR2 FYEKMQ (reference sequence). CDR3 length: 16 amino acids. TCRdb reprocessed the 5' RACE reads, keeping one entry per CDR3 protein, no DNA. Its table records 350,000 to 550,000 distinct CDR3 sequences. The receptor was derived from a human donor with ulcerative colitis or Crohn's disease, or a healthy co-twin of an affected twin (not recorded which). Material: blood. The rearrangement joins TRBV13 to TRBJ2-3; with no DNA, the TCRdb D assignment of TRBD1 cannot be verified. The CDR3 loop reads CASSSKPGGGADTQYF.